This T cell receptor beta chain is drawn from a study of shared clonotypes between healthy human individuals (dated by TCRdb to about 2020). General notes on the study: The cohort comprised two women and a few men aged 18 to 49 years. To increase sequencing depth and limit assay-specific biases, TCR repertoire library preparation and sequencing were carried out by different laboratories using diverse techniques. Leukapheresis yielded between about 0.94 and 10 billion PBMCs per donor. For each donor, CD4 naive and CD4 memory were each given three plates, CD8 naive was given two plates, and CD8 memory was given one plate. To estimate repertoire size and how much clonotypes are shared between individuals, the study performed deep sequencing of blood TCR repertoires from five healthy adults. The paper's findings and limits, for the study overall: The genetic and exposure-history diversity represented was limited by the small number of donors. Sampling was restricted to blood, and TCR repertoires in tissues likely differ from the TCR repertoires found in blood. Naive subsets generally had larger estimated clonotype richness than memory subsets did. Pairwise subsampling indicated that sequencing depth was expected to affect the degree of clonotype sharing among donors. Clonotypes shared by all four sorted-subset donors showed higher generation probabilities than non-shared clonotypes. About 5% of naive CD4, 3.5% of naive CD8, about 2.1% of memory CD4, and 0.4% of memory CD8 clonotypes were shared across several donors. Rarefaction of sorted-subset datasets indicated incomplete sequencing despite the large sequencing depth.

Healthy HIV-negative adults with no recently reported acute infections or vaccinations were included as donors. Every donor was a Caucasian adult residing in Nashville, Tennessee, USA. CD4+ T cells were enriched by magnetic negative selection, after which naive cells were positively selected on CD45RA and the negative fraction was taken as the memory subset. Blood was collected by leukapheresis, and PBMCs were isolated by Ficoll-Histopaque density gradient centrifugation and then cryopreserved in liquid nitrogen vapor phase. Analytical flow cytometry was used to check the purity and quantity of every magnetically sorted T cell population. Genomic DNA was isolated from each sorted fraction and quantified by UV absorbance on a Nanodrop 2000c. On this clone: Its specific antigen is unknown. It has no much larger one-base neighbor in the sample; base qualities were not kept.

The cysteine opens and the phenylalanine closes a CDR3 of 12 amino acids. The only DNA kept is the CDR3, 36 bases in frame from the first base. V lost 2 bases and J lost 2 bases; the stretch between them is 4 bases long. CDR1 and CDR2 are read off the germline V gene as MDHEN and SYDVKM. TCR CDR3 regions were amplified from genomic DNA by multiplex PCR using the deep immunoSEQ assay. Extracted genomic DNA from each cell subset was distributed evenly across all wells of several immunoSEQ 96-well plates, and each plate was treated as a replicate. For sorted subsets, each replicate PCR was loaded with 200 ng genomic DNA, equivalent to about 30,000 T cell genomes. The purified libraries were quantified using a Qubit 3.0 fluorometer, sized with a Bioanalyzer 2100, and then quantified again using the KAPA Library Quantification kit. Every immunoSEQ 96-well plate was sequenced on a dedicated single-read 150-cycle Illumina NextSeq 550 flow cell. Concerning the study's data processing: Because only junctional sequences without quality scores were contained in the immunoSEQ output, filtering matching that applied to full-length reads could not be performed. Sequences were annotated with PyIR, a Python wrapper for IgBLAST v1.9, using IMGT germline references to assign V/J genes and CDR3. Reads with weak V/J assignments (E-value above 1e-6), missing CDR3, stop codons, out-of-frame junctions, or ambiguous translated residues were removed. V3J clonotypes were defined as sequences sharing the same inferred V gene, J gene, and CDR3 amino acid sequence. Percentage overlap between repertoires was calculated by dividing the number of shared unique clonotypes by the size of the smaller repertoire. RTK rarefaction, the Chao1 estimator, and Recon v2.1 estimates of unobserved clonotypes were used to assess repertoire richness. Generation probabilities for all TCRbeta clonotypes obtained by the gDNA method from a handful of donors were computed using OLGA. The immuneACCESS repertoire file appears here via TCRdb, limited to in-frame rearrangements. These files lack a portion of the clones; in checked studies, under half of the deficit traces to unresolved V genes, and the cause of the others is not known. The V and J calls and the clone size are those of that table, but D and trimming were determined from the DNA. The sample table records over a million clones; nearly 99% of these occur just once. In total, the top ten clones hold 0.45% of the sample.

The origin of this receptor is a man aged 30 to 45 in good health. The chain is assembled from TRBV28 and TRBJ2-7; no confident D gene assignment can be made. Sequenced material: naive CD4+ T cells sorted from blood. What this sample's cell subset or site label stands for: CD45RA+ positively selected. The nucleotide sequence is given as TGTGCCAGCAGTTTACCAGCCTACGAGCAGTACTTC. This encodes CASSLPAYEQYF.